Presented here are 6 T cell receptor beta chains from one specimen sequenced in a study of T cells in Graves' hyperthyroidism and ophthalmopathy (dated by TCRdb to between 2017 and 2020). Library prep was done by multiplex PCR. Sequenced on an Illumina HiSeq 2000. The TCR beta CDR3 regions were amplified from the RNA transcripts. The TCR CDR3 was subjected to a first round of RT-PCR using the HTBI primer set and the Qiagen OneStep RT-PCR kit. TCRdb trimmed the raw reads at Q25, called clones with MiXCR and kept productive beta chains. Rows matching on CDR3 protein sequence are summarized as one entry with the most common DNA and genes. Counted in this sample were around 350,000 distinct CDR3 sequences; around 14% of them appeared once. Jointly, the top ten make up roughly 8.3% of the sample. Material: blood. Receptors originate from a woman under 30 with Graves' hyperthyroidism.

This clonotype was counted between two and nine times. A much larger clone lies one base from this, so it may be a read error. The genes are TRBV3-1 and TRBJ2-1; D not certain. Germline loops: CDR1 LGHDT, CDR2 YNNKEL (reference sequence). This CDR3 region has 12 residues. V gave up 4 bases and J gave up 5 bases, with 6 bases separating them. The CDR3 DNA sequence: TGTGCCAGCAGCCGAGAGAACAATGAGCAGTTCTTC. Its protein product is CASSRENNEQFF.

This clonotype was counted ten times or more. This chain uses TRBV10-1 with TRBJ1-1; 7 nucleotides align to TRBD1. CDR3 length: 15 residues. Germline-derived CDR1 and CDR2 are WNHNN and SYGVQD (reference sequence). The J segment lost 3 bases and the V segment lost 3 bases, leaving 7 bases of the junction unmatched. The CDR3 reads CASSEGGALDTEAFF. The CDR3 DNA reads TGCGCCAGCAGTGAAGGGGGCGCATTGGACACTGAAGCTTTCTTT.

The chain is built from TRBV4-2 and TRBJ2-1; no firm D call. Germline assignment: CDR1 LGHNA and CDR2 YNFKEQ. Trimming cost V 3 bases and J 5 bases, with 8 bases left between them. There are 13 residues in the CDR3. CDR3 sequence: CASSQDLDNEQFF. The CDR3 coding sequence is TGTGCCAGCAGCCAGGATTTGGACAATGAGCAGTTCTTC.

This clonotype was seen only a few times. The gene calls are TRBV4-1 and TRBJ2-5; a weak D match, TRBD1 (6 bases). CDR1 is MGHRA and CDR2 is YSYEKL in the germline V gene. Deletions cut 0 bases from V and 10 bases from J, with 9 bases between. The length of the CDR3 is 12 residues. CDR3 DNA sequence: TGCGCCAGCAGCCAAGAGGGGGCCGTCCAGTACTTC. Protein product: CASSQEGAVQYF.

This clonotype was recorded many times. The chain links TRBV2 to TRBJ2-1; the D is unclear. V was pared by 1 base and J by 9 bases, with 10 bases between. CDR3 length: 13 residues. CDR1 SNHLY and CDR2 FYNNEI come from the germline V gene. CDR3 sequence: CASSEERLSEQFF. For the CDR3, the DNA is TGTGCCAGCAGTGAAGAAAGGTTGAGTGAGCAGTTCTTC.

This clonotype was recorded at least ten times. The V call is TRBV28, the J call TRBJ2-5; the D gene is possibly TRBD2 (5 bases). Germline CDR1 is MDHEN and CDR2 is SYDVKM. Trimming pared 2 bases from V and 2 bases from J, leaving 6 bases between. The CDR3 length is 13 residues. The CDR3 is CASSLPGQETQYF. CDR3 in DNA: TGTGCCAGCAGTTTACCGGGGCAAGAGACCCAGTACTTC. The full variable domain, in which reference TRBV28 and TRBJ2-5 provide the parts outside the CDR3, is DVKVTQSSRYLVKRTGEKVFLECVQDMDHENMFWYRQDPGLGLRLIYFSYDVKMKEKGDIPEGYSVSREKKERFSLILESASTNQTSMYLCASSLPGQETQYFGPGTRLLVL.